This TCR beta chain was identified during a study of blood T cell repertoires in COVID-19. Measured with immunoSEQ multiplex PCR; TCRdb has only the in-frame clones, and not every one. Among hundreds of thousands of clones listed, roughly 90% were seen once. CDR1 and CDR2 from the germline V gene are LGHNA and YNFKEQ. There are 21 residues in the CDR3. Trimming at V came to 0 bases and at J to 4 bases, leaving 20 bases not matched to a gene. V usage is TRBV4-2 and J usage is TRBJ2-7, with 11 nucleotides matching TRBD1. Material for sequencing was peripheral blood. This TCR was recovered from a woman aged 55 to 70 with COVID-19, enrolled during active disease. The CDR3 DNA follows: TGTGCCAGCAGCCAAGACCGACCGGGACAGGGGGTTAAGGTGAGGCCTTACGAGCAGTACTTC. Its translation is CASSQDRPGQGVKVRPYEQYF.